This T cell receptor beta chain was recovered during a study of T cells after yellow fever vaccination. About the research overall: It was SMART-Seq v4 Ultra Low Input that prepared the fractions with low cell numbers.

General study results and limits: Re-detected after boosting: most primary clones, around 97% of CD4 and less than 90% of CD8.

Germline-derived CDR1 and CDR2 are LGHNA and YSLEER. This CDR3 has 13 amino acids. V lost 0 bases to trimming and J lost 7 bases, with 8 bases between them. Remarks on this clonotype: Its antigen is as yet unknown.

TCRdb re-derived calls from the 5' RACE reads in MiXCR, one entry per CDR3 protein. Of about 360,000 distinct CDR3 sequences detected, around 6.4% appear once; the ten largest clones hold roughly 15%. This sequence joins TRBV4-3 and TRBJ2-3; D not resolved. Here the sequenced sample was PBMCs, taken 5 days after the yellow fever booster vaccination. This sequence originates from a man aged 30 to 39 who received the YFV17D yellow fever vaccine. CDR3 sequence (DNA): TGCGCCAGCAGCCAAGAAGTTCGCAATACGCAGTATTTT. Its protein is CASSQEVRNTQYF.